This TCR beta chain was found in a study of cytomegalovirus exposure and HLA in healthy donors (dated by TCRdb to the late 2010s). For context, the study as a whole: In an earlier analysis of 550 to 750 of the donors, under 300 Gb of sequence data and roughly 100 million unique TCR beta sequences from about 190 million T cells were reported. Using immunosequencing, the study profiled T cell repertoires from 500 to 800 subjects and related those repertoires to cytomegalovirus serostatus. Typing coverage varied by locus: about 629-630 donors for A, B, C, DRB1 and DQB1; approximately 500 for DQA1; 600 to 610 for DPA1; 450 to 480 for DPB1. The study aimed to test whether cataloging public T cell receptors could reveal signatures of past pathogen exposure. HLA typing covered class I and class II loci at four-digit resolution. To decide whether each TCR beta V gene segment behaved as functional or pseudogenic, an earlier analysis of some 600 of the donors relied on high-throughput TCR beta sequencing. Among the roughly 400 genotyped donors, approximately 82% belonged to the genetic ancestry cluster associated with self-reported Caucasian donors. Every repertoire in the discovery cohort had been generated on one and the same sequencing platform. About 300 gigabases of sequencing data and approximately 85 million unique TCR sequences were included in an early release covering several hundred HLA-typed donors. Because of strong linkage in the cohort, five DR-DQ haplotypes were treated as single units for association and clustering. In a later genetic analysis, genome-wide SNP genotypes for about three fifths of the roughly 670 donors were used, and that subset was treated as a discovery cohort. High-throughput TCR immunosequencing, statistical association of individual TCRs with disease status, and machine learning were combined to predict cytomegalovirus infection status. Donor age, sex, ethnicity and CMV serostatus were collected together with the repertoire data. A later analysis re-analyzed previously published TCR beta repertoires from 666 donors and added high-resolution HLA genotyping to study TCR occurrence patterns. Besides the first cohort of approximately 710 subjects, a separate validation cohort made up of roughly 120 different subjects was used. The later analysis used no new phenotypic data to find candidate immune exposures, relying instead on TCR beta sequences and their occurrence across donors. On average, around 230,000 unique TCR beta nucleotide sequences were sequenced per donor among about 400 genotyped donors of the cohort, with about 19% of those sequences being non-productive. What the study reported, not specific to this receptor: This cohort had only TCR beta chains sequenced, and the lack of alpha or paired-chain data limited which features could be detected. In a later genetic analysis, a missense DCLRE1C variant was associated with V-gene and J-gene trimming of TCR beta chains, and the association was replicated in an independent cohort. A cluster of highly shared sequence variants was judged likely to be a technical artifact of the sequencing pipeline. In vitro tests confirmed that three of the cytomegalovirus-associated TCR beta chains recognize cytomegalovirus antigens. The authors suggested that the approach could potentially be extended to other disease states and immunological phenotypes. Assigning TCR associations to individual alleles was difficult when HLA alleles, especially DR and DQ, strongly co-occurred. A further reported finding was that TCR beta sequences accurately predicted the HLA-A and HLA-B alleles for most subjects in the first cohort. Some IMGT-functional V segments, including TRBV6-2 and TRBV6-3, could not be distinguished by the 87-base-pair reads and were therefore excluded. In an earlier analysis of around 600 of the donors, most TCR beta V segments were observed in productive rearrangements about 87% or about 30% of the time, broadly matching IMGT annotations. Fewer than 20 rarely observed V segments, including chromosome 9 orphons, were excluded from the earlier analysis of about 610 of the donors because counts were too low. A later analysis reported that several top co-occurrence clusters appeared linked to parvovirus B19, influenza, CMV and Epstein-Barr virus. In a later genetic analysis, fewer N-insertions in productive TCRs were reported among donors in an Asian-associated ancestry cluster than the approximately 710-donor mean. According to a later analysis, most CMV-associated TCR beta chains appeared to be HLA-restricted, and the HLA associations seemed to be driven largely by CMV exposure. The classifier was reported to diagnose cytomegalovirus status with high specificity and sensitivity in both the original cohort and the validation cohort. HLA typing was unavailable for some donors at each locus, so association tests used only the typed subset. In a later analysis, the rate of TCR association differed among HLA loci, with DRB1 alleles having the most associated TCRs and HLA-C alleles having the fewest. Compared with equally common non-associated chains, HLA-associated TCR beta chains in a later analysis were more clonally expanded and had lower generation probabilities. CMV serostatus was the only immune exposure information available for the cohort. While some public TCRs were present in many individuals, most TCR sequences turned up only very rarely across donors. Roughly uniform sequencing depth across donors was assumed in presence/absence analyses, although this assumption may not hold. Linkage disequilibrium might explain the correlated functional status among segregating V segments, but an unknown experimental factor could not be ruled out. The study listed approximately 150 TCR beta chains as associated with cytomegalovirus. At a false discovery rate of 0.05, a later analysis linked 16,951 TCR beta sequences to specific HLA alleles.

Only a few counts were recorded for this clone. Its antigen remains unidentified. Compared with germline, one end of the junction differs, possibly owing to a read error. In total, approximately 610 healthy bone marrow donors made up the cohort. At the time of sampling, all cohort members were nominally healthy, though unrecorded immune exposures were likely present. The donor was CMV seronegative and belonged to the group of under 400 seronegative cohort members. A peripheral blood sample was collected from each donor, and TCR beta sequencing was performed on peripheral blood mononuclear cells. The Qiagen DNeasy Blood Extraction Kit was used to extract genomic DNA from the blood cell samples. From cysteine to phenylalanine, the CDR3 is 15 amino acids long. The read is trimmed to its CDR3 DNA, 45 bases read in frame from base 1. CDR1 and CDR2, per the germline V gene (reference sequence), are SEHNR and FQNEAQ.

Libraries were built with the immunoSEQ multiplex PCR assay. A mixture of 60 forward primers for TCR Vbeta segments and 13 reverse primers for TCR Jbeta segments was used in the multiplex PCR. Amplification of the CDR3 region of rearranged TCR beta genes was performed with a multiplex PCR assay on genomic DNA. Amplified TCR beta libraries were sequenced as 87-base-pair reads on the Illumina HiSeq System. Regarding the original processing steps: In a later analysis, tens of millions of unique TCR beta chains were counted across the 500 to 700 repertoires, and roughly 11 million of these chains were shared by at least two donors. Raw reads were error-corrected and collapsed into unique sequences with a nearest-neighbor algorithm that merged closely related sequences to remove PCR and sequencing errors. Alignment of CDR3 sequences to IMGT reference sequences was used to assign V, D and J gene segments. For a sequence to be retained, a match of at least six nucleotides was required to both a V gene segment and a J gene segment. A rearrangement counted as productive if the CDR3 had no stop codons and remained in frame with V and J, and every other rearrangement counted as non-productive. CDR3 was defined by IMGT convention, running from the second conserved V-encoded cysteine to the conserved J-encoded phenylalanine. The earlier analysis of approximately 500 of the donors excluded sequences that lacked an unambiguous match to a single V gene segment. An earlier analysis of some 610 of the donors called V segments functional above 56.7% productive rearrangements and segregating when the between-donor standard deviation exceeded 5%. To diagnose cytomegalovirus status from the catalog of TCR beta chain sequences, a statistical classification framework was built. In a later analysis, V and J genes were assigned by comparing TCR nucleotide sequences against IMGT/GENE-DB human TR gene sequences. Using the TCRdist pipeline, a later analysis assigned CDR3 sequences along with most-parsimonious VDJ recombination scenarios. A later analysis defined each TCR beta chain by its CDR3 amino acid sequence plus V-gene family, and excluded reads lacking a unique V-gene family. In a later analysis, approximately 640 highly shared, low-generation-probability nucleotide sequences were removed to address suspected cross-contamination and a sequencing artifact. In a later analysis, a clonal expansion index was calculated for each public chain from normalized within-repertoire ranks of inferred template counts. A later analysis computed generation probabilities with a VDJ recombination model fitted to out-of-frame rearrangements, and checked the results against IGoR. In a later analysis, TCR-TCR, TCR-HLA and TCR-CMV co-occurrence was scored with hypergeometric tests, and a repertoire-size bias correction was applied to TCR pairs. In a later analysis, false discovery rates were estimated by permuting HLA or CMV assignments 20 times. In a later analysis, co-occurring TCRs were grouped using DBSCAN, and TCRdist sequence similarity was added for clustering within HLA-allele-positive subsets. Co-occurrence clustering excluded repertoires with fewer than 30,000 or more than 120,000 public chains, plus five with anomalous nucleotide sharing. In TCRdb, the immuneACCESS table is reduced to in-frame sequences with V and J assigned. These tables do not hold every clone; where another copy was compared, an unresolved V gene accounts for under half, and the others remain unexplained. That table furnishes V, J and clone size, whereas the DNA furnished D and trimming. The sample contains 160,000 or so clones, approximately 88% of them found a single time. Clones ranked in the top ten supply 1.5% of the sample.

The sequence links TRBV7-9 to TRBJ2-1; the D gene is perhaps TRBD2, on 5 matching bases. This TCR came from a woman between 18 and 29 years old in good health and CMV-seronegative. The material sequenced was PBMCs. The CDR3 region has the sequence CSSSLELVGSHEQFF. The DNA sequence reads TGTTCCAGCAGCTTAGAATTGGTAGGGAGCCATGAGCAGTTCTTC. Reference TRBV7-9 and TRBJ2-1 genes cover what lies past the CDR3, so the full variable domain is DTGVSQNPRHKITKRGQNVTFRCDPISEHNRLYWYRQTLGQGPEFLTYFQNEAQLEKSRLLSDRFSAERPKGSFSTLEIQRTEQGDSAMYLCSSSLELVGSHEQFFGPGTRLTVL.